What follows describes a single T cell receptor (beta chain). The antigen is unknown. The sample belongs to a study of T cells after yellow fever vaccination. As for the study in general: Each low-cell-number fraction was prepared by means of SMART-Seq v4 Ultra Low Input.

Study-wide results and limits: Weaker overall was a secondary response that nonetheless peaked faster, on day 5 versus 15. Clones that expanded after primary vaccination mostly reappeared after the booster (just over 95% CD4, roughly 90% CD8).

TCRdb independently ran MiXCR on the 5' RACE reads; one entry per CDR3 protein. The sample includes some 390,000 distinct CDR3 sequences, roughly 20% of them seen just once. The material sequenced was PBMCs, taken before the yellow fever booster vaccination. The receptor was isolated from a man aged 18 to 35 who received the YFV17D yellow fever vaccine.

The CDR3 coding sequence is TGCAGCGGAGGCGGGCTTCTCTATGGCTACACCTTC. This sequence encodes CSGGGLLYGYTF. This sequence joins TRBV29-1 and TRBJ1-2; D uncertain. CDR1 and CDR2 (germline): SQVTM, ANQGSEA. V gave up 7 bases and J gave up 4 bases, with 13 bases separating them. This CDR3 has 12 residues.